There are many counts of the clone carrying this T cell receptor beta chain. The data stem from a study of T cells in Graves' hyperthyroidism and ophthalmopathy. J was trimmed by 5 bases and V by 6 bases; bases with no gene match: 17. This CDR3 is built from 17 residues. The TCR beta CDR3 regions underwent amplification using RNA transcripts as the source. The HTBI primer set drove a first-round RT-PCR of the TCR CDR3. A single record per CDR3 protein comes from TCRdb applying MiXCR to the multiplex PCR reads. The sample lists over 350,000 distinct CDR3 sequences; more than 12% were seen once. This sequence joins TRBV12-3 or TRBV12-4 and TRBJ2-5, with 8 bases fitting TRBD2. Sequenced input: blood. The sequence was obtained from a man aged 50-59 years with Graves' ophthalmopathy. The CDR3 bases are TGTGCCAGCAGCCAATCCCCCCTTCCGGGAGGGGGGGAGACCCAGTACTTC. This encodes CASSQSPLPGGGETQYF.